These T cell receptor beta chains were read from a single sample in a study of blood T cells in healthy people across ages. TCRdb passed the 5' RACE reads through MiXCR, listing each CDR3 protein once. The sample holds approximately 580,000 distinct CDR3 sequences, 24% seen once. These same data were also listed under a study on T cells of mothers and their children.

Sequenced input: blood. The receptors here all came from a boy between 10 and 17 years old in good health. Each CDR3 is given with its conserved first and last residue. A D gene is named only where the DNA matches it firmly. Clone sizes are given selectively: once, few, many, or a class where the clone is expanded.

d_call	v_call	j_call	clone_size	cdr3_nt	cdr3_aa
TRBD2	TRBV6-2/TRBV6-3	TRBJ2-1	NA	TGTGCCAGCAGTTACTCTGAGCGGGAGGGCTCATCTGAGCAGTTCTTC	CASSYSEREGSSEQFF
NA	TRBV7-3	TRBJ2-5	few	TGTGCCAGCAGTCATCACGGTGGGACCCAGTACTTC	CASSHHGGTQYF
NA	TRBV29-1	TRBJ1-5	few	TGCAGCGTTACCGACGGAATTTATCAGCCCCAGCATTTT	CSVTDGIYQPQHF
TRBD1	TRBV7-2	TRBJ2-7	few	TGTGCCAGCAGCGAACCCCGGACAGGGGCGGCCCCTAGTTTATCCGGGCAGTACTTC	CASSEPRTGAAPSLSGQYF
TRBD1	TRBV6-2/TRBV6-3	TRBJ1-1	NA	TGTGCCAGCAGTTACTCTGGCAGGGGGGGCACTGAAGCTTTCTTT	CASSYSGRGGTEAFF
NA	TRBV2	TRBJ1-5	once	TGTGCCAGCAGACTTAATAGCAATCAGCCCCAGCATTTT	CASRLNSNQPQHF
NA	TRBV5-1	TRBJ2-5	NA	TGCGCCGGCAGCGTAGGAGAGACCCAGTACTTC	CAGSVGETQYF
NA	TRBV7-9	TRBJ1-4	few	TGTGCCAGCAGCATCGAGGCAACTAATGAAAAACTGTTTTTT	CASSIEATNEKLFF
TRBD1	TRBV3-1	TRBJ2-7	few	TGTGCCAGCAGCCGAACGACAGGGGAGTACGAGCAGTACTTC	CASSRTTGEYEQYF
TRBD2	TRBV28	TRBJ2-5	NA	TGTGCCAGCAGTTTAACTAGCGGGAGAAAGACCCAGTACTTC	CASSLTSGRKTQYF
NA	TRBV6-2/TRBV6-3	TRBJ2-1	NA	TGTGCCAGCAGTTATGAGAAGGAGGTCCCGATCGCTTACAATGAGCAGTTCTTC	CASSYEKEVPIAYNEQFF
NA	TRBV23-1	TRBJ2-3	NA	TGCGCCAGCAGTCGAAGGCGAAAGGCGTATTTT	CASSRRRKAYF
TRBD1	TRBV7-3	TRBJ2-1	NA	TGTGCCAGCAGCTTAGATGGGACAGGGCTTTTCTTC	CASSLDGTGLFF
NA	TRBV7-2	TRBJ2-6	NA	TGTGCCAGCAGCTTTGGTATCTCTCGTCCCGGGGCCAACGTCCTGACTTTC	CASSFGISRPGANVLTF
NA	TRBV14	TRBJ2-1	NA	TGTGCCAGCAACAATGCAGGTAATGAGCAGTTCTTC	CASNNAGNEQFF
NA	TRBV7-7	TRBJ2-5	few	TGTGCTAGCAGCGTTACAGGCAAAGAGACCCAGTACTTC	CASSVTGKETQYF
TRBD1	TRBV19	TRBJ1-1	few	TGTGCCAGTAGTATGGTGGCCGGGACAGGGTTCCAGTTTCCAGAAGCTTTCTTT	CASSMVAGTGFQFPEAFF
NA	TRBV29-1	TRBJ1-2	NA	TGCAGCGTTGATACGGCAGATCCGCTGTTC	CSVDTADPLF
NA	TRBV7-6	TRBJ2-7	few	TGTGCCAGCAGCTCGAACAGGGTTGAGCAGTACTTC	CASSSNRVEQYF
NA	TRBV20-1	TRBJ2-7	NA	TGCAGTGCTAGAACGGACGGTGGCACCTACGAGCAGTACTTC	CSARTDGGTYEQYF
NA	TRBV5-6	TRBJ2-1	NA	TGTGCCAGCAGCCTTGCCGGTGACCGGGAGTTCTTC	CASSLAGDREFF
NA	TRBV29-1	TRBJ2-7	few	TGCAGCGTTGAAGTCGGGTACGAGCAGTACTTC	CSVEVGYEQYF
TRBD2	TRBV13	TRBJ2-5	NA	TGTGCCAGCACAAGGACTAGCGGGGGAATACTCCAAGAGACCCAGTACTTC	CASTRTSGGILQETQYF
TRBD2	TRBV4-2	TRBJ2-7	NA	TGTGCCAGCAGCCAAGATGGGCTAGCGGGCTCCTACGAGCAGTACTTC	CASSQDGLAGSYEQYF
NA	TRBV12-3/TRBV12-4	TRBJ2-2	few	TGTGCCAGCAGTTCACAGACAGCTACCCCGAACACCGGGGAGCTGTTTTTT	CASSSQTATPNTGELFF
TRBD1	TRBV24-1	TRBJ2-7	few	TGTGCCACCAGTGCTCCTCCTGGGACAGAGAGCTCCTACGAGCAGTACTTC	CATSAPPGTESSYEQYF
TRBD1	TRBV5-5	TRBJ1-5	NA	TGTGCCAGCAGCTTTACAGGGGTAAGCCAGCCCCAGCATTTT	CASSFTGVSQPQHF
NA	TRBV7-2	TRBJ2-5	many	TGTGCCAGCAGCCTAAATCAAGAGACCCAGTACTTC	CASSLNQETQYF
TRBD1	TRBV4-2	TRBJ1-4	NA	TGTGCCAGCAGCTACACGGGGACAGATGATGAAAAACTGTTTTTT	CASSYTGTDDEKLFF
NA	TRBV13	TRBJ2-5	many	TGTGCCAGCAGCTGGGGAAGGGGAGAGACCCAGTACTTC	CASSWGRGETQYF
NA	TRBV5-6	TRBJ2-7	few	TGTGCCAGCAGCTTGGCCGCTCCCACCTACGAGCAGTACTTC	CASSLAAPTYEQYF
TRBD1	TRBV28	TRBJ2-7	NA	TGTGCCAGCAGTTTGGACAGGATCTACGAGCAGTACTTC	CASSLDRIYEQYF
TRBD2	TRBV9	TRBJ2-1	few	TGTGCCAGCAGCGTAGGCGCTAGCGGGAGGGCCGAGGAGCAGTTCTTC	CASSVGASGRAEEQFF
TRBD1	TRBV7-8	TRBJ1-4	NA	TGTGCCAGCAGCTTAGAGCGGAGGACAGGTCGAGGTGAAAAACTGTTTTTT	CASSLERRTGRGEKLFF
NA	TRBV20-1	TRBJ2-1	NA	TGCAGTGCTAGCGCGGGTGCCTACAATGAGCAGTTCTTC	CSASAGAYNEQFF
TRBD2	TRBV5-6	TRBJ2-7	few	TGTGCCAGCAGTCAAGGGACTAGCGGGAGGGACGAGCAGTACTTC	CASSQGTSGRDEQYF
TRBD2	TRBV28	TRBJ2-1	many	TGTGCCGTACAAACTAGCGTCTCCAATGATGAGCAGTTCTTC	CAVQTSVSNDEQFF
NA	TRBV7-2	TRBJ2-1	NA	TGTGCCAGCAGCTTCCCTTCTAGCATGAGCGCCGGGGGTGAGCAGTTCTTC	CASSFPSSMSAGGEQFF
TRBD1	TRBV6-1	TRBJ1-2	NA	TGTGCCAGCAGCGCTAACAGGGGCAGGGGCTACACCTTC	CASSANRGRGYTF
NA	TRBV25-1	TRBJ2-3	few	TGTGCCAGCAGTGAATTCGGTGAAGCAGATACGCAGTATTTT	CASSEFGEADTQYF
NA	TRBV4-1	TRBJ2-4	many	TGCGCCAGCAGCCAAGATAATTCGGACCTAGCCAAAAACATTCAGTACTTC	CASSQDNSDLAKNIQYF
NA	TRBV9	TRBJ2-3	NA	TGTGCCAGCAGCCCACACTCTTGGGATACGCAGTATTTT	CASSPHSWDTQYF
TRBD1	TRBV6-5	TRBJ2-7	few	TGTGCCAACAGTTCAGGGACAGGCTACGAGCAGTACTTC	CANSSGTGYEQYF
NA	TRBV4-3	TRBJ1-4	many	TGCGCCAGCAGCCAAGAGCACAGGGAAGAAGAAAAACTGTTTTTT	CASSQEHREEEKLFF
TRBD1	TRBV29-1	TRBJ2-2	NA	TGCAGCGTTGTCCCTACGGGACAGGCGAACACCGGGGAGCTGTTTTTT	CSVVPTGQANTGELFF
TRBD2	TRBV29-1	TRBJ2-1	few	TGCAGCGTTGAACTGGCTAGCGGGCCCTACAATGAGCAGTTCTTC	CSVELASGPYNEQFF
NA	TRBV9	TRBJ2-1	NA	TGTGCCGGCAGCGTAGGGGTGGAACACAATGAGCAGTTCTTC	CAGSVGVEHNEQFF